This record covers a single T cell receptor (beta chain). This entry belongs to a study of blood T cell repertoires in COVID-19. Whole-study context: Sites across the United States, Italy and Spain contributed samples from acute and convalescent COVID-19.

The V and J ends lost 3 bases and 3 bases, in that order; junction bases with no gene match: 6. CDR1 and CDR2 (germline): WNHNN, SYGVQD (reference sequence). The CDR3 spans 15 residues. Repertoires were generated with immunoSEQ multiplex PCR, while TCRdb's copy carries only in-frame clones and drops some. The sample contains about 51,000 clones, approximately 86% of which appear only once. Input material: peripheral blood. The gene calls are TRBV10-1 and TRBJ2-3, with TRBD2 matching over 7 bases. This TCR was sampled from a man in his 60s with acute or convalescent COVID-19. The CDR3 nucleotides are TGCGCCAGCAGTGACGCGGCTAGCGGAACAGATACGCAGTATTTT. Protein product: CASSDAASGTDTQYF.